This T cell receptor beta chain was identified during a study of cytomegalovirus exposure and HLA in healthy donors. The PCR was carried out with 60 Vbeta primers and 13 Jbeta primers. The assay was immunoSEQ multiplex PCR, and TCRdb's table has in-frame clones only and misses some. The sample shows 95,000 to 100,000 clones, 60% to 80% of them seen only once. The material sequenced was PBMCs. This clonotype originated in a man aged 35-49 years in good health and CMV-seronegative.

Here the CDR3 DNA reads TGTGCCAGCAGCTTAGGGCTAGTCAGCTCCTACAATGAGCAGTTCTTC. Translation: CASSLGLVSSYNEQFF. The V and J genes are TRBV7-8 and TRBJ2-1; D not resolved. CDR1 and CDR2 from the germline V gene are SGHVS and FQNEAQ. Trimming shortened V by 1 base and J by 0 bases, and 10 bases separated the two germline ends. This CDR3 region has 16 residues.